The 16 T cell receptor beta chains reported below all come from one sample, sequenced in a study of molecular identifiers for immune sequencing clone quantification. TCRdb re-called the PCR reads with MiXCR, one entry per CDR3 protein. The table has about 2,000 distinct CDR3 sequences, around 25% seen once; the top ten hold 8% to 10%. The specimen was naive CD8+ T cells from blood, with Jurkat cell RNA spiked in. Subset reported: FACS-sorted CD8+CD4-CCR7+CD45RA+ naive T cells. All receptors come from a human donor in good health. Some libraries in this study had Jurkat cell RNA spiked in.

Concerning this clonotype: One end of the junction varies from germline; a read error may be responsible. The chain recombines TRBV18 with TRBJ2-5, with 9 nucleotides matching TRBD2. Looked up from germline, CDR1 is KGHSH and CDR2 is LQKENI. The CDR3 length is 18 residues. Here the CDR3 DNA reads TGTGCCAGCTCACCACGGCGGGAGGGCCCTCGGTACCACGAGACCCAGTACTTC. This encodes CASSPRREGPRYHETQYF.

On this clonotype: Just one base apart from a much larger clone, this may be a read error. The gene calls are TRBV20-1 and TRBJ2-3; D gene ambiguous. V lost 7 bases and J 2 bases, leaving 4 bases between the germline ends. CDR1 and CDR2 from the germline V gene are DFQATT and SNEGSKA (reference sequence). The CDR3 runs to 10 residues. CDR3 nucleotide sequence: TGCAGTGATATCACAGATACGCAGTATTTT. Protein: CSDITDTQYF.

Points on this clonotype: A much larger clone lies a single base off, so this may be a read error. The chain uses TRBV10-3 and TRBJ2-7, with TRBD2 matching 9 bases. CDR1 and CDR2 (germline): ENHRY, SYGVKD. J lost 3 bases, V lost 4 bases, and 10 bases had no gene match. The CDR3 spans 16 residues. The CDR3 spells CAISGSSIAGVYEQYF. The CDR3 region has the DNA TGTGCCATCAGTGGGTCCTCGATAGCGGGAGTCTACGAGCAGTACTTC.

The V and J genes are TRBV19 and TRBJ2-7; 10 bases fit TRBD1. The germline gives CDR1 LNHDA, CDR2 SQIVND (reference sequence). V was pared by 6 bases and J by 3 bases, with 8 bases of the junction left unmatched. This CDR3 region has 15 residues. CDR3 region: CASSNGTGDLYEQYF. The DNA for the CDR3 is TGTGCCAGTAGCAACGGGACAGGGGACCTCTACGAGCAGTACTTC.

In its sample, this clonotype ranks as medium-sized. V is TRBV6-5 and J is TRBJ2-3, with D possibly TRBD2 on 7 matching bases. Trimming stripped 0 bases from V and 2 bases from J, with 15 bases between. This CDR3 has 17 amino acids. Looked up from germline, CDR1 is MNHEY and CDR2 is SVGAGI. The CDR3 loop is CASSYSTGLGYTDTQYF. CDR3 coding DNA: TGTGCCAGCAGTTACTCGACAGGACTAGGTTACACAGATACGCAGTATTTT.

The chain is built from TRBV7-9 and TRBJ2-1, with a weak D call TRBD1 (6 bases). Trimming removed 8 bases from V and 6 bases from J, with 14 bases in between. The CDR3 has 13 residues. The germline CDR1 and CDR2 sequences are SEHNR and FQNEAQ (reference sequence). CDR3 region: CASGGQLTNEQFF. The CDR3 nucleotides are TGTGCCAGCGGCGGACAGCTGACCAATGAGCAGTTCTTC.

Relative to its sample, this clonotype is medium-sized. This sequence joins TRBV20-1 and TRBJ2-1, with D uncertain. Trimming shortened V by 7 bases and J by 6 bases, and 13 bases separated the two germline ends. CDR3 length: 12 residues. The germline CDR1 and CDR2 sequences are DFQATT and SNEGSKA (reference sequence). The CDR3 region is CSVYRAVNEQFF. For the CDR3, the DNA is TGCAGTGTTTATCGGGCCGTCAATGAGCAGTTCTTC.

As regards this clonotype: The conserved phenylalanine or tryptophan is not found at the CDR3 terminus, so this likely reflects a read error. The V and J genes are TRBV27 and TRBJ2-7, with D tentatively TRBD1 or TRBD2 (5 bases each). Per germline, CDR1 MNHEY and CDR2 SMNVEV (reference sequence). The CDR3 runs to 11 residues. V gave up 4 bases and J gave up 4 bases, with 5 bases separating them. CDR3 nucleotide sequence: TGTGCCAGCAGTTGGGGGTACGAGCAGTACTCC. As protein: CASSWGYEQYS.

The chain recombines TRBV19 with TRBJ2-1; D possibly matches TRBD1 or TRBD2 (5 bases each). The CDR3 loop spans 14 amino acids. Germline assignment: CDR1 LNHDA and CDR2 SQIVND (reference sequence). V lost 5 bases and J lost 7, with 15 bases in between. The CDR3 DNA reads as TGTGCCAGTAGTTTACGGGGCATTGGGAATGAGCAGTTCTTC. It translates to CASSLRGIGNEQFF.

This clonotype is classed as large. The rearrangement joins TRBV7-8 to TRBJ2-3; D is perhaps TRBD1 or TRBD2 (5 bases each). Germline assignment: CDR1 SGHVS and CDR2 FQNEAQ. The V and J ends lost 2 bases and 4 bases respectively, with 13 bases between them. The CDR3 is 15 residues long. CDR3 sequence reads: CASSLYHGTADTQYF. CDR3 DNA sequence: TGTGCCAGCAGCTTATATCACGGGACGGCAGATACGCAGTATTTT.

This clonotype counts as medium-sized (0.01 to 0.1%). The J gene is TRBJ2-1, the V gene TRBV27; 7 bases are a match to TRBD2. Germline CDR1 is MNHEY and CDR2 is SMNVEV (reference sequence). Losses at the gene ends were 4 bases for V and 15 bases for J; bases not matched to a gene: 12. The CDR3 is made up of 13 amino acids. This CDR3 reads CASSYSPGGSRFF. CDR3 in DNA: TGTGCCAGCAGTTATTCTCCCGGCGGGAGCAGGTTCTTC.

A remark on this clonotype: A much larger clone differs from this one at a single base, so this may be a read error. The genes are TRBV28 and TRBJ2-3; the match to TRBD2 covers 11 bases. This CDR3 is 16 amino acids long. CDR1 is MDHEN, CDR2 SYDVKM, per germline. V shed 2 bases and J 6 bases; nucleotides not matched to a gene: 7. CDR3 in DNA: TGTGCCAGCAGTTTACACGGTCTAGCGGGAGGTGATACGCAGTATTTT. Its translation is CASSLHGLAGGDTQYF.

This clonotype was found a few times. The chain employs TRBV7-9 and TRBJ2-7; tentative D call: TRBD2 (5 bases). Germline lookup yields CDR1 SEHNR and CDR2 FQNEAQ (reference sequence). The CDR3 has 12 residues. V lost 1 base to trimming and J lost 7 bases, with 8 bases between them. The CDR3 nucleotides read TGTGCCAGCAGCTTAGGGTCGGGAGAGCAGTACTTC. Protein sequence: CASSLGSGEQYF.

The rearrangement links TRBV13 to TRBJ2-5, with D possibly matching TRBD1 (5 bases). Deletions cut 5 bases from V and 7 bases from J, with 11 bases between. Germline values: CDR1 PRHDT, CDR2 FYEKMQ (reference sequence). CDR3 length equals 12 residues. This CDR3 reads CASSPGRATQYF. In nucleotides, the CDR3 is TGTGCCAGCAGCCCTGGCAGGGCGACCCAGTACTTC.

Remarks on this clonotype: A much larger clone is a single base away; this may be a read error. The chain employs TRBV7-2 and TRBJ2-7; the D gene is possibly TRBD1 (6 bases). The germline V and J ends were trimmed by 3 bases and 0 bases, with 15 bases remaining between them. Germline loops: CDR1 SGHTA, CDR2 FQGNSA. The CDR3 consists of 16 residues. The CDR3 coding sequence is TGTGCCAGCAGCTTTCCTCCAGGGGTCCCCTCCTACGAGCAGTACTTC. It translates to CASSFPPGVPSYEQYF.

Relative to its sample, this clonotype is large (0.1 to 1%). The rearrangement uses TRBV24-1 and TRBJ2-2, with 7 bases aligning to TRBD1. The CDR3 sequence is 13 residues long. The germline V gene has CDR1 KGHDR and CDR2 SFDVKD. The J segment lost 4 bases and the V segment lost 7 bases, leaving 2 bases of the junction unmatched. The CDR3 coding sequence is TGTGCCACCAGGCGGACAGGCACCGGGGAGCTGTTTTTT. Its translation is CATRRTGTGELFF.